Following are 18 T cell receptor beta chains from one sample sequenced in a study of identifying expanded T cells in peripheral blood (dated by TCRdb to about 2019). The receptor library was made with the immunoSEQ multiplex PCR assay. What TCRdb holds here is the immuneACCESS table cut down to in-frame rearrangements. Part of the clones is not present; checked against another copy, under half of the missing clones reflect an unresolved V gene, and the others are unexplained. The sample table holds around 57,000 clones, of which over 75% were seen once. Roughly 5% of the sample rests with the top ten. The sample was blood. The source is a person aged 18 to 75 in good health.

DNA for the CDR3: TGTGCCAGCAGCGCCGGACTGGGACCCGCGAACACTGAAGCTTTCTTT. It specifies CASSAGLGPANTEAFF. The chain has TRBV9 and TRBJ1-1; D is perhaps TRBD1 (5 bases). V shed 3 bases and J shed 1 base, with 16 bases lying between them. Germline lookup yields CDR1 SGDLS and CDR2 YYNGEE. CDR3 length: 16 residues. The variable domain in full, with the rest retrieved from reference TRBV9 and TRBJ1-1, is DSGVTQTPKHLITATGQRVTLRCSPRSGDLSVYWYQQSLDQGLQFLIQYYNGEERAKGNILERFSAQQFPDLHSELNLSSLELGDSALYFCASSAGLGPANTEAFFGQGTRLTVV.

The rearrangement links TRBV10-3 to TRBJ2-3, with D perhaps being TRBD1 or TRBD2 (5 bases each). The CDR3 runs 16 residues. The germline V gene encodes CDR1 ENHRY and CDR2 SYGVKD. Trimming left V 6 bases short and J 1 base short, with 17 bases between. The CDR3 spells CAIRRDPKSGTDTQYF. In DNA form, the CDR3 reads TGTGCCATCAGACGGGACCCGAAATCGGGCACAGATACGCAGTATTTT.

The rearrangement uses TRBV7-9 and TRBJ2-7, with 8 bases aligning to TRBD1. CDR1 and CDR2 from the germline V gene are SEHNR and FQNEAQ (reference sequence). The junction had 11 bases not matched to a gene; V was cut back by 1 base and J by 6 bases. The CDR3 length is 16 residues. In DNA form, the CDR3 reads TGTGCCAGCAGCTTAGAGTCAGGGGGCCCGTCGGGCGAGCAGTACTTC. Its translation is CASSLESGGPSGEQYF.

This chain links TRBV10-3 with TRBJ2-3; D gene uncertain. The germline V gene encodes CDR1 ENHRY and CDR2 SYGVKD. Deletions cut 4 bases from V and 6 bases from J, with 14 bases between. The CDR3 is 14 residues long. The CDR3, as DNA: TGTGCCATCAGTGCTGGGTTAGCCCCCGATACGCAGTATTTT. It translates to CAISAGLAPDTQYF.

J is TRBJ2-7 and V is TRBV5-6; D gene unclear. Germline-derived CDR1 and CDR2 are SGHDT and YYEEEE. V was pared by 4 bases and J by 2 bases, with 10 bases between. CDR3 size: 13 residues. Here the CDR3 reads CASSPGLAYEQYF. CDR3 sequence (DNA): TGTGCCAGCAGCCCCGGGCTAGCCTACGAGCAGTACTTC.

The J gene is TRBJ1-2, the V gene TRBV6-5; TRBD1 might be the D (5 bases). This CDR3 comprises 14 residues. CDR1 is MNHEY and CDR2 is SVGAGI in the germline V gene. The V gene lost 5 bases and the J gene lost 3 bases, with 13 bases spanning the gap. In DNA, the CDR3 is TGTGCCAGCAGTAAAGTACAGGCCGACTATGGCTACACCTTC. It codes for CASSKVQADYGYTF.

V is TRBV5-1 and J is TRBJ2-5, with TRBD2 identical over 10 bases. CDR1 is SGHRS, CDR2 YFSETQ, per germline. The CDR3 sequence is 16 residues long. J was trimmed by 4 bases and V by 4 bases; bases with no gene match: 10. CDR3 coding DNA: TGCGCCAGCAGCCTCATCGGGCTAGCGGGGGTAGAGACCCAGTACTTC. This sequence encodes CASSLIGLAGVETQYF.

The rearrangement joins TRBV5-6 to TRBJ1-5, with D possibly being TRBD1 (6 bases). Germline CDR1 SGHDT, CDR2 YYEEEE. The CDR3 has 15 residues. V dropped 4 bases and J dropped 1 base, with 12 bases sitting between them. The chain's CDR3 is CASSQGQFSNQPQHF. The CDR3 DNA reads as TGTGCCAGCAGCCAAGGACAGTTCAGCAATCAGCCCCAGCATTTT.

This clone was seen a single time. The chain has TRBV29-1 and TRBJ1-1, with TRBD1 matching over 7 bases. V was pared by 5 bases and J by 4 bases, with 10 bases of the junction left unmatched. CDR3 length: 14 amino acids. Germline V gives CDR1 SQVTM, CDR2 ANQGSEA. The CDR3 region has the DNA TGCAGCGTTATGAGGGGGCTGATGGGCACTGAAGCTTTCTTT. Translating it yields CSVMRGLMGTEAFF. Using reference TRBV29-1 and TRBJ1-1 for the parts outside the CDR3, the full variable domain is SAVISQKPSRDICQRGTSLTIQCQVDSQVTMMFWYRQQPGQSLTLIATANQGSEATYESGFVIDKFPISRPNLTFSTLTVSNMSPEDSSIYLCSVMRGLMGTEAFFGQGTRLTVV.

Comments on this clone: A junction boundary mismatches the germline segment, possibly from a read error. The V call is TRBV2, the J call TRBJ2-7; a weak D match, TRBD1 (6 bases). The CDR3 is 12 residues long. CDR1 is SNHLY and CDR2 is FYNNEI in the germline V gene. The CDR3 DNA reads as TGTGCCAGCACTCCAGGGGAGACCCGAAGTACCTTC. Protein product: CASTPGETRSTF. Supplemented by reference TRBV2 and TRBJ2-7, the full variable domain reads EPEVTQTPSHQVTQMGQEVILRCVPISNHLYFYWYRQILGQKVEFLVSFYNNEISEKSEIFDDQFSVERPDGSNFTLKIRSTKLEDSAMYFCASTPGETRSTFGPGTRLTVT.

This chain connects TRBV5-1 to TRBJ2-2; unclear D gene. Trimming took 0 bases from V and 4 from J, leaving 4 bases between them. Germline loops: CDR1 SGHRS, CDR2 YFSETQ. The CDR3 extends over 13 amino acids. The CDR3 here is CASSLVGTGELFF. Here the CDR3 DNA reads TGCGCCAGCAGCTTGGTGGGCACCGGGGAGCTGTTTTTT.

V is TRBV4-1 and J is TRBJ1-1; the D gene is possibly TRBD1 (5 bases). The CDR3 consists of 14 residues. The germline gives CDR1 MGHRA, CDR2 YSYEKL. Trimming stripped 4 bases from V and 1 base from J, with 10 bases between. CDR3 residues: CASSPGPRNTEAFF. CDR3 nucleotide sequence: TGCGCCAGCAGCCCGGGACCCCGGAACACTGAAGCTTTCTTT.

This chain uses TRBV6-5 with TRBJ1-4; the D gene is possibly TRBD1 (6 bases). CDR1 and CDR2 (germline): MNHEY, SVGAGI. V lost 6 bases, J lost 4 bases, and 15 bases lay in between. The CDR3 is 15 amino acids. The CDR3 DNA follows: TGTGCCAGCAGGCCCATCAGGGGCCTTAATGAAAAACTGTTTTTT. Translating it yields CASRPIRGLNEKLFF.

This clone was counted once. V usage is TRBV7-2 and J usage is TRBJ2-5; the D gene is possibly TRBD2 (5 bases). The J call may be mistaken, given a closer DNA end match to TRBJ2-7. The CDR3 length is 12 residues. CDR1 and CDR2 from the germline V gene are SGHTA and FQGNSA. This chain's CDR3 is CASTSRDREQYF. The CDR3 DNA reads TGTGCCAGCACCTCGAGGGATCGCGAGCAGTACTTC.

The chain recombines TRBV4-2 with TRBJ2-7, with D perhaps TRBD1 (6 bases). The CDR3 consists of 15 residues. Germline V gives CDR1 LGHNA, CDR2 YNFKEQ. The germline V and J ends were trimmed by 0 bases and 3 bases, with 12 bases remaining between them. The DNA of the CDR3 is TGTGCCAGCAGCCAAGAAATAGGGACAAGCTACGAGCAGTACTTC. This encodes CASSQEIGTSYEQYF.

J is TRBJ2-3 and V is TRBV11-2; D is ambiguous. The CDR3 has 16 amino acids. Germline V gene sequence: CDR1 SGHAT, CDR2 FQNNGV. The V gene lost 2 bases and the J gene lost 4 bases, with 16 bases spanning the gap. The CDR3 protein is CASSLRISGGSDTQYF. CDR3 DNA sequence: TGTGCCAGCAGCTTAAGAATATCCGGCGGTTCAGATACGCAGTATTTT.

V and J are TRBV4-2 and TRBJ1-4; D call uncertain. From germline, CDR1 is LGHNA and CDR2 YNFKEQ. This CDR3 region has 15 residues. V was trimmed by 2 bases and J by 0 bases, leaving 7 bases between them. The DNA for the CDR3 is TGTGCCAGCAGCCAACAAGACGCAACTAATGAAAAACTGTTTTTT. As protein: CASSQQDATNEKLFF.

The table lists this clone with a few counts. CDR3: CSVFRGETQYF. Written as DNA, the CDR3 is TGCAGCGTTTTTAGGGGTGAGACCCAGTACTTC. The chain combines TRBV29-1 with TRBJ2-5; weak D call: TRBD1 (5 bases). In germline, CDR1 is SQVTM, CDR2 ANQGSEA. Trimming left V 5 bases short and J 5 bases short, with 9 bases between. The CDR3 runs 11 residues.